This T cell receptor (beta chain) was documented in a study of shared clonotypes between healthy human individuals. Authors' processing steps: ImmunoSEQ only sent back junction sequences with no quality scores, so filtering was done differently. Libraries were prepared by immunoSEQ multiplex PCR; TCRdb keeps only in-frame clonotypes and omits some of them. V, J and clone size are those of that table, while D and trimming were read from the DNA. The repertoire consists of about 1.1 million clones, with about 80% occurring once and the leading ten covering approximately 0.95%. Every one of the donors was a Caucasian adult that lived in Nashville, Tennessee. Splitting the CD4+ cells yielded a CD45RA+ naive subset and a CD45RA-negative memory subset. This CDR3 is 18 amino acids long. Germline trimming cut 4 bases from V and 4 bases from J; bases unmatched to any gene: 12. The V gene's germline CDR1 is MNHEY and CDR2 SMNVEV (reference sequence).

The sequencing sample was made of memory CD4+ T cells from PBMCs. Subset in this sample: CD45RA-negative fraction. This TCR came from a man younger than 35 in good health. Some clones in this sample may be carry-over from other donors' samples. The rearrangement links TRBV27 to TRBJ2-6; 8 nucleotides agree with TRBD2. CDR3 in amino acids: CASSSLGGAAPGANVLTF. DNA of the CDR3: TGTGCCAGCAGTTCCCTCGGGGGGGCAGCCCCCGGGGCCAACGTCCTGACTTTC.